Reported below is one TCR beta chain. A read error may be the cause here, since a much bigger clone is one base away. This specimen comes from a study of blood T cells in healthy people across ages. Donors ranged from about 6 to 90 years old and were healthy Caucasians in Russia. Every participating donor contributed roughly 9.6 milliliters of peripheral blood through a draw. Isolated PBMCs totaled at least 7 million in each sample. Primed by a sample-barcoded 5' primer and a J-beta primer mix, a second PCR proceeded for roughly 6 to 12 cycles. TCRdb fed the 5' RACE reads into MiXCR, producing one record per CDR3 protein. Of approximately 940,000 distinct CDR3 sequences listed, 45% to 50% were seen once; the top ten hold roughly 13%. This receptor was identified in a man in his thirties or forties in good health. The sample was blood.

DNA of the CDR3: TGTGCCACAAGGAGACAGGGGGGCCAAGGGACCCAGTACTTC. Its protein product is CATRRQGGQGTQYF. The rearrangement uses TRBV28 and TRBJ2-5, with 9 bases aligning to TRBD1. CDR3 length equals 14 residues. Germline V gene sequence: CDR1 MDHEN, CDR2 SYDVKM.